The clone carrying this TCR beta chain appeared many times. Antigen: not known. This sample was included in a study of neurological immune-mediated disorders. The cDNA was generated by 5'RACE with 10-nucleotide random UMIs. TCRdb itself ran the 5' RACE reads through MiXCR, one entry per CDR3 protein. The table has tens of thousands of distinct CDR3 sequences, about 10% seen once. General study findings and limits: Subjects shared no identical expanded-clone CDR3 amino acid sequences, suggesting private TCR-beta repertoires in all groups.

Time point indicated: longitudinal time-point 1 (baseline). What was sequenced was PBMCs. This clonotype was obtained from a male donor with HTLV-1-associated myelopathy (HAM/TSP).

CDR3 loop: CASSPVGQLNTEAFF. As DNA, the CDR3 is TGTGCCAGCAGCCCGGTGGGACAACTGAACACTGAAGCTTTCTTT. The V and J genes are TRBV5-6 and TRBJ1-1, with D possibly being TRBD1 (6 bases). CDR1 is SGHDT and CDR2 is YYEEEE in the germline V gene. This CDR3 spans 15 amino acids. Trimming left V 4 bases short and J 0 bases short, with 13 bases between. The variable domain in full, completed from reference TRBV5-6 and TRBJ1-1, reads DAGVTQSPTHLIKTRGQQVTLRCSPKSGHDTVSWYQQALGQGPQFIFQYYEEEERQRGNFPDRFSGHQFPNYSSELNVNALLLGDSALYLCASSPVGQLNTEAFFGQGTRLTVV.